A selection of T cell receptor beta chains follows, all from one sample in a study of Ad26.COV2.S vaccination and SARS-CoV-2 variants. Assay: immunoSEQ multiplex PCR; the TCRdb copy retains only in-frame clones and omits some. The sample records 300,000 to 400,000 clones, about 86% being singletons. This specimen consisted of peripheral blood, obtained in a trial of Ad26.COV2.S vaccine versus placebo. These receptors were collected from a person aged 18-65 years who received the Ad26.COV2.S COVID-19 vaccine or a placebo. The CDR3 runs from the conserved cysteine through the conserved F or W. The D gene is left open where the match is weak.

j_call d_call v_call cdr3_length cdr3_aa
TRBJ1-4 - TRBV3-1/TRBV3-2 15 CASSQEGRGREKLFF
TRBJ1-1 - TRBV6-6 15 CASSYGDVSATEAFF
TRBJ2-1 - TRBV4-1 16 CASSHPLGAVRGEQFF
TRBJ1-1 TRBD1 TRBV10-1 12 CASSPGGTEAFF
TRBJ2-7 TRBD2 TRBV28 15 CASSLRGEVSYEQYF
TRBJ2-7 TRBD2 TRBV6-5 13 CASTVTTGGGKYF
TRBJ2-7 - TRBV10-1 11 CASMVLSEQYF
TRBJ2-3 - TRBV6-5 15 CASSTPMTSTDTQYF
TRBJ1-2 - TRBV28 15 CASSLRGAIGYGYTF
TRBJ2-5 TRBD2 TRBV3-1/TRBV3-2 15 CASSHQREWEETQYF
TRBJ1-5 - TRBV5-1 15 CASSPYRDLNQPQHF
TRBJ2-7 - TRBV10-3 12 CAIRDTLGEQYF
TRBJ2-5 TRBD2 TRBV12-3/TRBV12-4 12 CASTLRGETQYF
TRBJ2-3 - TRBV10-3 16 CAISSNRAYSTDTQYF
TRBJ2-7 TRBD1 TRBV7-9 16 CASSTRGQGVLDEQYF
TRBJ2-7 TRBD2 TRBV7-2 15 CASSLERGGAYEQYF
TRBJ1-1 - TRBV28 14 CASRYSLGGTEAFF
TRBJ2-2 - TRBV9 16 CASSEAVVPNTGELFF
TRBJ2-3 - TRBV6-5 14 CASNHRGATDTQYF
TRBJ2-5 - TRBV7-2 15 CASSYPGLPQETQYF
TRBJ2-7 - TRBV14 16 CASSQGAGRFSYEQYF
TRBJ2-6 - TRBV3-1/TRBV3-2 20 CASSQDGSGLKASGANVLTF
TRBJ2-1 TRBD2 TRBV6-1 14 CASSEAGGTNEQFF
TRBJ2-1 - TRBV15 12 CATSRKGGEQFF
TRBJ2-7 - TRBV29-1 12 CSVGGLGYEQYF
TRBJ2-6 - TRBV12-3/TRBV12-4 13 CATSYSGANVLTF
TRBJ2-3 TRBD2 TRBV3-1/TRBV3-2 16 CASSQGPGGPPDTQYF
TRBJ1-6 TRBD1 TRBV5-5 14 CASSPTGLGSPLHF
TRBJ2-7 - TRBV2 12 CASRQDSYEQYF
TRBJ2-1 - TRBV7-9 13 CANVGGPHNEQFF
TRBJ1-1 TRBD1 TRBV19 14 CASSSRDRGPEAFF
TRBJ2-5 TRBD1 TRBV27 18 CASTLGRHPGQDQETQYF
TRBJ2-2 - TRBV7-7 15 CASSLGQRGTGELFF
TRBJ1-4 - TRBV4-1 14 CASSRETVNEKLFF
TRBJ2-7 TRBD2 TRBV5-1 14 CASSLGQPGGEQYF
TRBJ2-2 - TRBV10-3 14 CAITTGPKTGELFF
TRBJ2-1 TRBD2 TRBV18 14 CASSPSGGDNEQFF
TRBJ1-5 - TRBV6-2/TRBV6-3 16 CASSYRWGDSNQPQHF
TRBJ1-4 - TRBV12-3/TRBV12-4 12 CASTRGSEKLFF
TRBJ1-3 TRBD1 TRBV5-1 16 CASSGQGGSSGNTIYF